These T cell receptor beta chains were read from a single sample in a study of shared T cell receptors in the human thymus. Only in-frame clones appear in the TCRdb table, and some are missing; sequencing was by immunoSEQ multiplex PCR. Of hundreds of thousands of clones listed, over 75% are singletons. These data were likewise used in another study, on human thymus T cells.

The specimen was thymocytes. The receptors shown here come from a boy in the first two years of life with a congenital heart defect. The CDR3 runs from the conserved cysteine through the conserved F or W. The D gene is left open where the match is weak. For some rows the clone size is stated as once, few or many, or as a class when expanded; others skip it.

CDR3aa,CDR3nt,d_gene,len,abundance,j_gene,v_gene
CASLPDARGYGYTF,TGTGCCAGCCTGCCCGATGCCAGGGGATATGGCTACACCTTC,-,14,-,TRBJ1-2,TRBV6-1
CASSQGLAGGPPQYF,TGTGCCAGCAGCCAAGGACTAGCGGGAGGGCCCCCTCAGTACTTC,TRBD2,15,-,TRBJ2-4,TRBV4-2
CATSRAQLRAQYF,TGTGCCACCAGCAGAGCACAGCTCAGGGCCCAGTACTTC,-,13,-,TRBJ2-5,TRBV15
CAWGPLGLAEDTQYF,TGTGCCTGGGGGCCCTTGGGACTAGCAGAAGATACGCAGTATTTT,TRBD2,15,-,TRBJ2-3,TRBV30
CATSRDSRQPNQPQHF,TGTGCCACCAGCAGAGATTCGCGACAGCCCAATCAGCCCCAGCATTTT,-,16,few,TRBJ1-5,TRBV15
CASSVSGQGSGELFF,TGTGCCAGCAGCGTATCGGGTCAGGGATCCGGGGAGCTGTTTTTT,-,15,-,TRBJ2-2,TRBV9
CASSRGGPDRGETEAFF,TGTGCCAGCAGCCGAGGAGGCCCGGACAGGGGGGAAACTGAAGCTTTCTTT,TRBD1,17,-,TRBJ1-1,TRBV5-8
CASSLEFSGPGEQYF,TGTGCCAGCAGCTTAGAATTTAGCGGGCCGGGGGAGCAGTACTTC,TRBD2,15,-,TRBJ2-7,TRBV7-2
CASSPTGENTEAFF,TGTGCCAGCAGCCCGACAGGGGAGAACACTGAAGCTTTCTTT,TRBD1,14,-,TRBJ1-1,TRBV27
CASSPTLSTSGSLYNEQFF,TGTGCCAGCAGCCCGACACTTTCGACTAGCGGGAGTCTCTACAATGAGCAGTTCTTC,TRBD2,19,once,TRBJ2-1,TRBV6-4
CASSTTGVYGYTF,TGTGCCAGTAGTACGACAGGGGTCTATGGCTACACCTTC,TRBD1,13,-,TRBJ1-2,TRBV19
CASSQEGGGRPFIDEQFF,TGCGCCAGCAGCCAAGAAGGGGGCGGGAGGCCCTTTATAGATGAGCAGTTCTTC,-,18,-,TRBJ2-1,TRBV4-3
CATSRVKAGGTYNEQFF,TGTGCCACCAGCAGAGTGAAAGCGGGAGGCACCTACAATGAGCAGTTCTTC,TRBD2,17,-,TRBJ2-1,TRBV15
CASSSNGQGTIYEQYF,TGTGCCAGCAGTTCCAATGGGCAGGGGACGATCTACGAGCAGTACTTC,-,16,-,TRBJ2-7,TRBV27
CASSPQNYGYTF,TGTGCCAGCAGTCCCCAGAACTATGGCTACACCTTC,-,12,-,TRBJ1-2,TRBV6-1
CASSPGTGLIPNTGELFF,TGTGCCAGCAGCCCCGGGACAGGACTAATTCCGAACACCGGGGAGCTGTTTTTT,TRBD1,18,-,TRBJ2-2,TRBV7-9
CASRMDRGGGYTF,TGTGCCAGCAGAATGGACAGGGGGGGTGGCTACACCTTC,TRBD1,13,-,TRBJ1-2,TRBV27
CASSEGRGRWEQYF,TGTGCCAGCAGCGAGGGCAGGGGGCGCTGGGAGCAGTACTTC,TRBD1,14,-,TRBJ2-7,TRBV27
CASSQILRHPQETQYF,TGCGCCAGCAGTCAAATCCTAAGACATCCTCAAGAGACCCAGTACTTC,-,16,once,TRBJ2-5,TRBV23-1
CAWSKLAAWLYF,TGTGCCTGGAGTAAATTAGCGGCCTGGCTGTATTTT,-,12,-,TRBJ2-3,TRBV30
CASSLAGGRDPEAFF,TGCGCCAGCAGCTTGGCTGGGGGGAGGGACCCTGAAGCTTTCTTT,-,15,-,TRBJ1-1,TRBV5-1
CASSLSSARSLAKNIQYF,TGCGCCAGCAGCTTGTCGTCAGCGAGATCACTGGCCAAAAACATTCAGTACTTC,-,18,-,TRBJ2-4,TRBV5-1
CASSVTSGNEQFF,TGTGCCAGCAGCGTGACTAGCGGCAATGAGCAGTTCTTC,TRBD2,13,-,TRBJ2-1,TRBV9
CASSQGAGNEQYF,TGTGCCAGCAGCCAAGGGGCAGGTAACGAGCAGTACTTC,-,13,-,TRBJ2-7,TRBV4-2
CASRGRAQGKEKLFF,TGTGCCAGCAGAGGGAGGGCACAGGGCAAAGAAAAACTGTTTTTT,-,15,-,TRBJ1-4,TRBV28